This TCR beta chain was captured by sequencing in a study of human T cells and chemical hapten exposure. Time point described: pre-sensitization, week 0. Treatment of the sample: therapeutic diphenylcyclopropenone sensitization with weekly scalp DPC. The CDR3 has 15 residues. Trimming at V came to 3 bases and at J to 0 bases, leaving 4 bases not matched to a gene. Germline V gene data show CDR1 as GTSNPN and CDR2 as SVGIG (reference sequence). TCRdb reprocessed the RACE reads via MiXCR and lists one record per CDR3 protein. The data contain 350,000 to 450,000 distinct CDR3 sequences, less than 6.5% of them seen just once; the ten biggest clones take up just over 2.5%.

Specimen: whole blood, collected in connection with sensitization to the hapten diphenylcyclopropenone (DPC). The receptor was isolated from a woman aged 45-59 years with alopecia areata. Some clones in this sample may be carry-over from other donors' samples. This chain links TRBV30 with TRBJ2-3, with 9 bases fitting TRBD2. CDR3: CAWSRLAASTDTQYF. Here the CDR3 DNA reads TGTGCCTGGAGCAGACTAGCGGCTAGCACAGATACGCAGTATTTT.